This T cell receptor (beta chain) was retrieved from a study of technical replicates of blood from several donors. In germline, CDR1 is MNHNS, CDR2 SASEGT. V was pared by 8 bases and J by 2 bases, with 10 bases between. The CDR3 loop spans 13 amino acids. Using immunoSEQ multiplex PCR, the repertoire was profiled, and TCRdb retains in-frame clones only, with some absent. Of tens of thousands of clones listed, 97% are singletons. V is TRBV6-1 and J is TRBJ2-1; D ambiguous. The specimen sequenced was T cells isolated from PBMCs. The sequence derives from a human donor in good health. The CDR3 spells CASGPQPYNEQFF. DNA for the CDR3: TGTGCCAGCGGCCCCCAACCCTACAATGAGCAGTTCTTC.